The source of this TCR beta chain is a study of lymphopenia after photon versus proton radiotherapy. CDR1 is MNHNS, CDR2 SASEGT, per germline. V gave up 5 bases and J gave up 1 base, with 11 bases separating them. The CDR3 covers 14 residues. Measured with immunoSEQ multiplex PCR; TCRdb has only the in-frame clones, and not every one. The sample yields about 24,000 clones, roughly 80% seen once. J is TRBJ1-1 and V is TRBV6-1, with D tentatively TRBD1 (6 bases). Material: peripheral blood, obtained from a patient treated with proton-based radiotherapy. The TCR originated in an older woman with pancreatic cancer. The CDR3 DNA follows: TGTGCCAGCAGTCAACGGGGACAGAACACTGAAGCTTTCTTT. Protein: CASSQRGQNTEAFF.